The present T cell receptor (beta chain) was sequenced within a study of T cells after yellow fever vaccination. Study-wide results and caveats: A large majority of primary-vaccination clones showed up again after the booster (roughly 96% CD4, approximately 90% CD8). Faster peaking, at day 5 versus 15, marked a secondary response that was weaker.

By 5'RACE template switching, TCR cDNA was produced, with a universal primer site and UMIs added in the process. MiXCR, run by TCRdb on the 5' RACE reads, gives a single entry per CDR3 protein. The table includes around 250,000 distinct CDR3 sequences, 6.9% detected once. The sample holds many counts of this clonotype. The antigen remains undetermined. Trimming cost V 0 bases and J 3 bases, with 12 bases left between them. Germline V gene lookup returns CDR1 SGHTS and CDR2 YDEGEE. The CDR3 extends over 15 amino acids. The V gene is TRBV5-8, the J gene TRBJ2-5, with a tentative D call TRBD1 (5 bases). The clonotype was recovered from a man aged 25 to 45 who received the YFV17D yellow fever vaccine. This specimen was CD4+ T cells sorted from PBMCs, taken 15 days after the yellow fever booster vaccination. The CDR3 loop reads CASSLDRFFKETQYF. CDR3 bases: TGTGCCAGCAGCTTGGACAGGTTCTTTAAAGAGACCCAGTACTTC.